The sequence of this TCR beta chain was determined in a study of cytomegalovirus exposure and HLA in healthy donors. Whole-study results and caveats: Segments of the TCR beta V type were, in most cases, productive about 90% or about 30% of the time in an earlier analysis. Later analysis reportedly placed an Asian-associated ancestry cluster below the roughly 680-donor mean in N-insertions. Three chains linked to CMV were shown in vitro to be specific for CMV antigens.

PCR used 60 Vbeta primers and 13 Jbeta primers. This table comes from immunoSEQ multiplex PCR, and its TCRdb copy is limited to in-frame clones, with some not included. The table records around 130,000 clones, under 90% of them present only once. About this clone itself: The target antigen is unknown.

Germline assignment: CDR1 LNHDA and CDR2 SQIVND (reference sequence). With 3 bases removed from V and 3 bases from J, the gap between germline ends came to 8 bases. The CDR3 sequence is 13 residues long. The J gene is TRBJ2-5, the V gene TRBV19; D gene ambiguous. The TCR comes from a woman aged 40 to 49 in good health and CMV-seronegative. Sequenced input: PBMCs. This CDR3 is CASSIGIKETQYF. CDR3 DNA: TGTGCCAGTAGTATCGGTATCAAAGAGACCCAGTACTTC.